The 18 T cell receptor beta chains given below trace back to one sample, sequenced in a study of technical replicates of blood from a few donors. Sequencing used immunoSEQ multiplex PCR; TCRdb keeps in-frame clones, though not all of them. This sample yields about 83,000 clones, of which around 94% are seen a single time; 0.25% belongs to the top ten. The sequenced sample was T cells isolated from PBMCs. Source of these receptors: a human donor in good health.

This clone was seen a single time. This sequence joins TRBV14 and TRBJ1-2; D is unclear. V shed 3 bases and J shed 2 bases, with 10 bases lying between them. In germline, CDR1 is SGHDN, CDR2 FVKESK. The CDR3 covers 14 residues. The CDR3 DNA sequence: TGTGCCAGCAGCCACGTCAGGCAAAACTATGGCTACACCTTC. Translated, it gives CASSHVRQNYGYTF.

V usage is TRBV7-9 and J usage is TRBJ2-1; D possibly corresponds to TRBD1 (5 bases). Trimming shortened V by 3 bases and J by 2 bases, and 11 bases separated the two germline ends. The CDR3 is made up of 15 amino acids. CDR1 is SEHNR and CDR2 is FQNEAQ in the germline V gene (reference sequence). The CDR3 region has the DNA TGTGCCAGCAGCTTTGTAGGGGCCCCCTACAATGAGCAGTTCTTC. It is translated as CASSFVGAPYNEQFF.

This sequence joins TRBV11-3 and TRBJ1-1, with D possibly matching TRBD1 (6 bases). Germline values: CDR1 SGHNT, CDR2 YENEEA. Trimming took off 6 bases at V and 1 base at J, with 15 bases between the two ends. The CDR3 is 15 residues long. For the CDR3, the DNA is TGTGCCAGCAGAAAAGGGGGTCTTGCGAACACTGAAGCTTTCTTT. It is translated as CASRKGGLANTEAFF.

J is TRBJ2-3 and V is TRBV6-5; D is uncertain. Germline assignment: CDR1 MNHEY and CDR2 SVGAGI. CDR3 size: 12 residues. Trimming left V 8 bases short and J 4 bases short, with 10 bases between. The CDR3 reads CASASSADTQYF. In DNA form, the CDR3 reads TGTGCCAGCGCCAGTTCCGCAGATACGCAGTATTTT.

The chain links TRBV5-4 to TRBJ2-3; 13 nucleotides align to TRBD2. J lost 2 bases, V lost 2 bases, and 2 bases had no gene match. The CDR3 runs to 16 residues. Germline V CDR1 and CDR2: SGHNT, YYREEE (reference sequence). CDR3 in DNA: TGTGCCAGCAGCTTTGGACTAGCGGGAGTCACAGATACGCAGTATTTT. Translating gives CASSFGLAGVTDTQYF.

The chain uses TRBV15 and TRBJ2-5; 9 positions match TRBD2. V shed 5 bases, J shed 1 base, and the junction held 5 bases outside the gene matches. Germline V gene sequence: CDR1 LNHNV, CDR2 YYDKDF (reference sequence). The CDR3 contains 15 residues. Written as DNA, the CDR3 is TGTGCCACCAGCTTCCCGCGGGAGGGCCAAGAGACCCAGTACTTC. Translating gives CATSFPREGQETQYF. Together with reference TRBV15 and TRBJ2-5, the CDR3 gives the full variable domain: DAMVIQNPRYQVTQFGKPVTLSCSQTLNHNVMYWYQQKSSQAPKLLFHYYDKDFNNEADTPDNFQSRRPNTSFCFLDIRSPGLGDTAMYLCATSFPREGQETQYFGPGTRLLVL.

V is TRBV5-1 and J is TRBJ2-1; weak D call: TRBD2 (6 bases). CDR1 is SGHRS, CDR2 YFSETQ, per germline. CDR3 length: 14 amino acids. Between the trimmed V and J ends, which lost 4 bases and 8 bases, there was a span of 16 bases. The CDR3 DNA reads as TGCGCCAGCAGCCTCAGGAGGGCCGGGGATGAGCAGTTCTTC. This translates into CASSLRRAGDEQFF.

This chain links TRBV29-1 with TRBJ2-7, with D possibly being TRBD2 (6 bases). This CDR3 spans 12 amino acids. Trimming pared 4 bases from V and 4 bases from J, leaving 11 bases between. The germline CDR1 and CDR2 sequences are SQVTM and ANQGSEA. CDR3 sequence reads: CSVVVAGYEQYF. Here the CDR3 DNA reads TGCAGCGTTGTGGTGGCGGGATACGAGCAGTACTTC.

The V gene is TRBV29-1, the J gene TRBJ2-7; no clear D gene. This CDR3 is 13 amino acids long. Trimming took off 3 bases at V and 0 bases at J, with 9 bases between the two ends. Germline CDR1 is SQVTM and CDR2 is ANQGSEA. The CDR3 nucleotides are TGCAGCGTTGATTCGGGTAGCTCCTACGAGCAGTACTTC. It is translated as CSVDSGSSYEQYF.

V usage is TRBV11-2 and J usage is TRBJ2-2; 13 positions agree with TRBD2. The V gene end was trimmed by 5 bases and the J gene end by 8 bases; junction bases not matched to a gene: 11. CDR1 and CDR2 (germline): SGHAT, FQNNGV. The CDR3 runs 17 residues. This chain's CDR3 is CASSLGLAGARGGELFF. CDR3 DNA: TGTGCCAGCAGCCTTGGACTAGCGGGAGCCCGAGGGGGGGAGCTGTTTTTT. The complete variable domain, with remaining parts taken from reference TRBV11-2 and TRBJ2-2, reads EAGVAQSPRYKIIEKRQSVAFWCNPISGHATLYWYQQILGQGPKLLIQFQNNGVVDDSQLPKDRFSAERLKGVDSTLKIQPAKLEDSAVYLCASSLGLAGARGGELFFGEGSRLTVL.

This clone was seen only once. The chain has TRBV2 and TRBJ2-1; 7 positions agree with TRBD2. V gave up 9 bases and J gave up 9 bases; unmatched junction bases: 11. The length of the CDR3 is 13 residues. Germline V gene data show CDR1 as SNHLY and CDR2 as FYNNEI. CDR3 residues: CASLPGLHPEQFF. Written as DNA, the CDR3 is TGTGCCAGTCTACCGGGACTACATCCTGAGCAGTTCTTC.

V gene TRBV6-4 combines with J gene TRBJ1-6; no definite D call. The CDR3 loop spans 17 amino acids. Germline values: CDR1 MRHNA, CDR2 SNTAGT. Trimming took 3 bases from V and 6 from J, leaving 18 bases between them. DNA of the CDR3: TGTGCCAGCAGTGAATCCAGGCTCGGGAAGTCTAATTCACCCCTCCACTTT. Its protein product is CASSESRLGKSNSPLHF.

A single count supports this clone. This chain connects TRBV2 to TRBJ2-5, with 7 bases lining up with TRBD1. Germline lookup yields CDR1 SNHLY and CDR2 FYNNEI. Trimming cost V 6 bases and J 1 base; bases outside gene matches: 8. The length of the CDR3 is 15 residues. The CDR3 here is CASSRTTGVQETQYF. The CDR3 DNA follows: TGTGCCAGCAGCCGCACCACAGGGGTCCAAGAGACCCAGTACTTC.

This chain joins TRBV5-4 and TRBJ2-7; D gene unclear. This CDR3 is built from 11 residues. In germline, CDR1 is SGHNT, CDR2 YYREEE (reference sequence). V lost 4 bases to trimming and J lost 3 bases, with 5 bases between them. Here the CDR3 reads CASSSDYEQYF. The CDR3 DNA reads TGTGCCAGCAGCAGCGACTACGAGCAGTACTTC.

The genes are TRBV6-6 and TRBJ2-1; no clear D gene. Germline V gene sequence: CDR1 MNHNY, CDR2 SVGAGI (reference sequence). This CDR3 is 16 amino acids long. The V gene lost 6 bases and the J gene lost 0 bases, with 15 bases spanning the gap. In DNA, the CDR3 is TGTGCCAGCAGCGCCCCAGGTTCCCTCTCCTACAATGAGCAGTTCTTC. Its protein is CASSAPGSLSYNEQFF.

This clone was found a few times. In DNA, the CDR3 is TGTGCCAGCAGTTACGTCGGGGTGAACACTGAAGCTTTCTTT. Its translation is CASSYVGVNTEAFF. The V and J genes are TRBV6-5 and TRBJ1-1; D not certain. Germline V gene data show CDR1 as MNHEY and CDR2 as SVGAGI. Trimming took off 2 bases at V and 0 bases at J, with 7 bases between the two ends. The CDR3 is 14 residues long.

J is TRBJ2-7 and V is TRBV7-9, with 12 bases fitting TRBD2. V trimming: 5 bases; J trimming: 2 bases; junction bases outside the gene matches: 10. This CDR3 is built from 17 residues. Germline V lookup: CDR1 SEHNR, CDR2 FQNEAQ (reference sequence). The CDR3 DNA reads TGTGCCAGCAGCACCCCCCGGACTAGCGGGGCTGCCTACGAGCAGTACTTC. Amino acids: CASSTPRTSGAAYEQYF.

The rearrangement links TRBV6-5 to TRBJ2-7, with D possibly matching TRBD2 (6 bases). Trimming pared 5 bases from V and 5 bases from J, leaving 13 bases between. The CDR3 covers 13 residues. CDR1 and CDR2 (germline): MNHEY, SVGAGI. The CDR3 here is CASSDRLGDEQYF. The CDR3 DNA sequence: TGTGCCAGCAGTGACCGACTAGGGGACGAGCAGTACTTC.